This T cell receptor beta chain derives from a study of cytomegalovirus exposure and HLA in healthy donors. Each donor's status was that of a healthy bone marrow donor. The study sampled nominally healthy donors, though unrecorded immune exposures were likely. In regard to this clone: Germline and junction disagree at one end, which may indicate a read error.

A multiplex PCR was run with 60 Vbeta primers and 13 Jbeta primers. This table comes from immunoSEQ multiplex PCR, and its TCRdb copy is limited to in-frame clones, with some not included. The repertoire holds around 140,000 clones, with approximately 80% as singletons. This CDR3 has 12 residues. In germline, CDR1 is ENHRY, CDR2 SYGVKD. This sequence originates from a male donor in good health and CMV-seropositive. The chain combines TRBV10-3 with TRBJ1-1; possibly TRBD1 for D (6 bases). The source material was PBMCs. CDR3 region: CAISESQGKRGF. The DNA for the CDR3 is TGTGCCATCAGTGAGTCGCAGGGGAAGAGGGGGTTT.